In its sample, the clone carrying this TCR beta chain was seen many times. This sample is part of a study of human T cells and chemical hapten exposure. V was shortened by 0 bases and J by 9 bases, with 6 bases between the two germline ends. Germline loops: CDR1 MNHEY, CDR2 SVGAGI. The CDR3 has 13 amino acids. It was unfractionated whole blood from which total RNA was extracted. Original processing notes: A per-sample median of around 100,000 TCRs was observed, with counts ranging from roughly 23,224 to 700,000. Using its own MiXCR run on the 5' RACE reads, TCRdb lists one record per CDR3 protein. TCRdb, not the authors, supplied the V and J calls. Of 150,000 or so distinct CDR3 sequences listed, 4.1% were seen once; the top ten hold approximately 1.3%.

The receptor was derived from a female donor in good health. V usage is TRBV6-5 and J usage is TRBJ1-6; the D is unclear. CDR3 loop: CASSYSKSSPLHF. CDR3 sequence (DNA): TGTGCCAGCAGTTACTCGAAGAGTTCACCCCTCCACTTT.